This T cell receptor (beta chain) comes out of a study of response to subunit inactivated influenza vaccine. TCRdb independently ran MiXCR on the RT-PCR reads; one entry per CDR3 protein. The sample has under 850,000 distinct CDR3 sequences; approximately 18% are singletons. Germline V gene sequence: CDR1 SGHAT, CDR2 FQDESV (reference sequence). Trimming left V 1 base short and J 10 bases short, with 8 bases between. There are 12 residues in the CDR3. This material consisted of PBMCs from blood, taken approximately 5 days after vaccination. The sequence derives from a man aged 45 to 65 who received an inactivated influenza vaccine. The V gene is TRBV11-1, the J gene TRBJ2-1; no clear D. The CDR3 loop is CASSLGEMEQFF. The CDR3 DNA follows: TGTGCCAGCAGCTTAGGGGAAATGGAGCAGTTCTTC.